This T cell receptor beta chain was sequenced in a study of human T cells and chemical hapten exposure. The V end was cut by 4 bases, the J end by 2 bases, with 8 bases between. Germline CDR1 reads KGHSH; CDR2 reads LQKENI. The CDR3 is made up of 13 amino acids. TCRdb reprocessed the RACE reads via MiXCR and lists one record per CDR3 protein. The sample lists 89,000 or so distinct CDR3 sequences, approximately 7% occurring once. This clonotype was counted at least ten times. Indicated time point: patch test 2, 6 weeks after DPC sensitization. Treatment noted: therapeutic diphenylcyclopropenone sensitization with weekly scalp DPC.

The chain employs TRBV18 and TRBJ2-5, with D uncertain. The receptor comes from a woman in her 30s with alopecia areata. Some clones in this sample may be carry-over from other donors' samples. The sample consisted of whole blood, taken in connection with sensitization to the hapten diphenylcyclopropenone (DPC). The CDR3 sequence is CASSQTSQETQYF. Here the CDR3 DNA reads TGTGCCAGCTCACAGACTTCGCAAGAGACCCAGTACTTC.